Listed below are T cell receptor beta chains from one sample, sequenced in a study of shared clonotypes between healthy human individuals. Profiled with immunoSEQ multiplex PCR; TCRdb holds only in-frame clones, not every one. The sample lists about 2.3 million clones; more than 85% were seen once. The sample was naive CD4+ T cells from PBMCs. The receptors shown here come from a man between 18 and 35 years old in good health. Some clones in this sample may be carry-over from other donors' samples. CDR3s include the opening cysteine and the closing phenylalanine or tryptophan. A D gene is named only where the DNA matches it firmly. The size field is filled for only some rows; it gives once, few, many or a size class.

NA | TRBJ1-5 | NA | TRBV19 | TGTGCCAGTAGTATGGTGGCAGGATATAGCAATCAGCCCCAGCATTTT | CASSMVAGYSNQPQHF
NA | TRBJ1-1 | NA | TRBV28 | TGTGCCAGCACCTTCCCAGGGTTGGGGGACACTGAAGCTTTCTTT | CASTFPGLGDTEAFF
TRBD1 | TRBJ1-2 | NA | TRBV18 | TGTGCCAGCTCACCGGAAATGAAGACAGGGTCGGGTGGCTACACCTTC | CASSPEMKTGSGGYTF
TRBD1 | TRBJ1-2 | NA | TRBV28 | TGTGCCAGCAGTTCAGTGAGACAGGGCTATGGCTACACCTTC | CASSSVRQGYGYTF
NA | TRBJ1-2 | NA | TRBV25-1 | TGTGCCAGCAGTGAATTAACGCCGTCCGGCTACACCTTC | CASSELTPSGYTF
TRBD2 | TRBJ2-1 | NA | TRBV29-1 | TGCAGCGTTGGACTAGCGGCGCTTGAGCAGTTCTTC | CSVGLAALEQFF
TRBD2 | TRBJ2-3 | NA | TRBV5-1 | TGCGCCAGCAGCTTGGCACCGGGACTAGCGGGGACAGATACGCAGTATTTT | CASSLAPGLAGTDTQYF
TRBD2 | TRBJ2-5 | NA | TRBV11-2 | TGTGCCAGCAGCGAAAAGCGGGAGGTGGGGACCCAGTACTTC | CASSEKREVGTQYF
NA | TRBJ1-2 | NA | TRBV19 | TGTGCCAGTAGGACCCTGGCGGCTGGGTATGGCTACACCTTC | CASRTLAAGYGYTF
NA | TRBJ1-5 | NA | TRBV9 | TGTGCCAGCAGCGTAGGTTCGGGCCAGCCCCAGCATTTT | CASSVGSGQPQHF
NA | TRBJ1-2 | NA | TRBV5-1 | TGCGCCAGCAGCTCAGGCTGGGCAGCTGAGGACTACACCTTC | CASSSGWAAEDYTF
TRBD1 | TRBJ1-2 | NA | TRBV19 | TGTGCCAGTACAACTAAAGGGGACAGGGTCGGCTATGGCTACACCTTC | CASTTKGDRVGYGYTF
NA | TRBJ1-5 | NA | TRBV28 | TGTGCCAGCAGGGCTTACAATCAGCCCCAGCATTTT | CASRAYNQPQHF
TRBD1 | TRBJ2-7 | NA | TRBV19 | TGTGCCAGTAGCGCGGGACAGGGGTCCTACGAGCAGTACTTC | CASSAGQGSYEQYF
NA | TRBJ1-4 | few | TRBV28 | TGTGCCAGCAGCCCAGTAACTAATGAAAAACTGTTTTTT | CASSPVTNEKLFF
NA | TRBJ1-1 | NA | TRBV6-5 | TGTGCCAGCAGTTACTCCCCCACACCCAACACTGAAGCTTTCTTT | CASSYSPTPNTEAFF
TRBD1 | TRBJ1-1 | NA | TRBV6-1 | TGTGCCAGCAGGGACAGGGATTTGACTGAAGCTTTCTTT | CASRDRDLTEAFF
TRBD2 | TRBJ2-3 | NA | TRBV4-3 | TGCGCCAGCAGCCAACGGAATAGCGGGATCTCAGATACGCAGTATTTT | CASSQRNSGISDTQYF
NA | TRBJ1-2 | NA | TRBV28 | TGTGCCATCACCAGGGTTGGCTATGGCTACACCTTC | CAITRVGYGYTF
TRBD1 | TRBJ1-1 | NA | TRBV5-5 | TGTGCCAGCAGTTCCGGGACAGGGATGGCTTTCTTT | CASSSGTGMAFF
NA | TRBJ1-4 | NA | TRBV7-2 | TGTGCCAGCAGCTTAGCTCCAAATGAAAAACTGTTTTTT | CASSLAPNEKLFF
TRBD2 | TRBJ2-1 | NA | TRBV10-3 | TGTGCCATCAGTGAGCCCCGACTAGCGGGAGGGTGGGGTGAGCAGTTCTTC | CAISEPRLAGGWGEQFF
TRBD1 | TRBJ2-2 | NA | TRBV19 | TGTGCCAGTAGTAAACCGGGACAGGGAGTCGGGGAGCTGTTTTTT | CASSKPGQGVGELFF
TRBD1 | TRBJ1-4 | NA | TRBV28 | TGTGCCAGCAGCTACAGGGGGCGTGAAAAACTGTTTTTT | CASSYRGREKLFF
NA | TRBJ2-2 | NA | TRBV28 | TGTGCCACCCAACGAGGAGGTTCAAGTGAAGCCGGGGAGCTGTTTTTT | CATQRGGSSEAGELFF
TRBD2 | TRBJ2-5 | NA | TRBV9 | TGTGCCAGCACCCCCACGTTAACTAGCGGGAGGGAAGAGACCCAGTACTTC | CASTPTLTSGREETQYF
NA | TRBJ1-2 | NA | TRBV29-1 | TGCAGCGTTGCAAAAGTGGGAGATCGTGGCTACACCTTC | CSVAKVGDRGYTF